These 20 T cell receptor beta chains share one sample of origin, sequenced in a study of CD8+ T cells in alopecia areata. cDNA prepared by RNA extraction and subsequent reverse transcription served as the template for sequencing. Produced via immunoSEQ multiplex PCR; TCRdb's table is partial and in-frame only. Among some 170,000 clones listed, roughly 60% were seen once. Treatment given: oral pan-JAK inhibitor, 5-10 mg twice daily. The sequencing used CD4+ T cells sorted from blood, collected between weeks 55 and 65, from a patient treated with tofacitinib. These receptors were obtained from a human donor with alopecia areata.

This chain joins TRBV30 and TRBJ1-2, with D uncertain. Germline V gene data show CDR1 as GTSNPN and CDR2 as SVGIG (reference sequence). The CDR3 is 17 residues long. The V end was cut by 0 bases, the J end by 1 base, with 18 bases between. CDR3 DNA sequence: TGTGCCTGGAGTGTACCCACGAGCACCGTACATAACTATGGCTACACCTTC. Amino acid sequence: CAWSVPTSTVHNYGYTF.

This chain joins TRBV6-5 and TRBJ1-2; possibly TRBD1 for D (6 bases). The V and J ends lost 5 bases and 8 bases respectively, with 18 bases between them. The CDR3 is 14 residues long. In germline, CDR1 is MNHEY, CDR2 SVGAGI. CDR3 nucleotide sequence: TGTGCCAGCAGTCCACGTGCAGGGGAGGTCGGCTACACCTTC. Amino acids: CASSPRAGEVGYTF.

The chain combines TRBV29-1 with TRBJ2-7, with unresolved D. The germline gives CDR1 SQVTM, CDR2 ANQGSEA. This CDR3 has 12 residues. V dropped 5 bases and J dropped 0 bases, with 8 bases sitting between them. The CDR3 coding sequence is TGCAGCGTTAGTCAGGACTCCTACGAGCAGTACTTC. Its protein is CSVSQDSYEQYF.

The CDR3: CASIGRVGYNEQFF. Written as DNA, the CDR3 is TGTGCCAGCATCGGACGTGTGGGCTACAATGAGCAGTTCTTC. The chain has TRBV27 and TRBJ2-1, with unresolved D. V was cut by 7 bases and J by 3 bases, with 13 bases left in between. Looked up from germline, CDR1 is MNHEY and CDR2 is SMNVEV (reference sequence). The CDR3 covers 14 residues.

This clone was seen a handful of times. This sequence joins TRBV10-3 and TRBJ2-2; 8 bases match TRBD2. Germline V gives CDR1 ENHRY, CDR2 SYGVKD. The CDR3 is made up of 16 amino acids. The V and J ends lost 4 bases and 0 bases, in that order; junction bases with no gene match: 4. This CDR3 is CAISAQRGPNTGELFF. CDR3 sequence (DNA): TGTGCCATCAGTGCGCAGCGGGGGCCGAACACCGGGGAGCTGTTTTTT.

This sequence joins TRBV5-4 and TRBJ2-3; 8 positions agree with TRBD2. The CDR3 length is 15 residues. Germline V gene sequence: CDR1 SGHNT, CDR2 YYREEE (reference sequence). Germline trimming cut 9 bases from V and 1 base from J; bases unmatched to any gene: 10. CDR3 amino acids: CAMKGGGRGTDTQYF. DNA of the CDR3: TGTGCCATGAAGGGCGGGGGGCGAGGCACAGATACGCAGTATTTT. Complete variable domain (other parts from reference TRBV5-4 and TRBJ2-3): ETGVTQSPTHLIKTRGQQVTLRCSSQSGHNTVSWYQQALGQGPQFIFQYYREEENGRGNFPPRFSGLQFPNYSSELNVNALELDDSALYLCAMKGGGRGTDTQYFGPGTRLTVL.

V and J are TRBV30 and TRBJ2-7; 12 bases agree with TRBD2. V shed 0 bases, J shed 3 bases, and the junction held 6 bases outside the gene matches. This CDR3 region has 16 residues. Per germline, CDR1 GTSNPN and CDR2 SVGIG (reference sequence). The CDR3 sequence is CAWSVLAGGRVYEQYF. Written as DNA, the CDR3 is TGTGCCTGGAGTGTACTAGCGGGGGGCCGGGTCTACGAGCAGTACTTC.

This sequence joins TRBV4-1 and TRBJ2-6, with D possibly matching TRBD1 (5 bases). This CDR3 contains 18 residues. Trimming cost V 3 bases and J 2 bases, with 17 bases left between them. Per germline, CDR1 MGHRA and CDR2 YSYEKL. The CDR3 DNA reads as TGCGCCAGCAGCCAGGTTGGCAGGGTAAGGGCTGGGGCCAACGTCCTGACTTTC. This translates into CASSQVGRVRAGANVLTF.

The gene calls are TRBV11-2 and TRBJ1-1; the match to TRBD1 covers 10 bases. In germline, CDR1 is SGHAT, CDR2 FQNNGV. V shed 5 bases, J shed 4 bases, and the junction held 7 bases outside the gene matches. This CDR3 comprises 15 residues. For the CDR3, the DNA is TGTGCCAGCAGCCCCGGACAGGGGGAAGGCACTGAAGCTTTCTTT. Protein: CASSPGQGEGTEAFF. Drawing the rest from reference TRBV11-2 and TRBJ1-1, the complete variable domain is EAGVAQSPRYKIIEKRQSVAFWCNPISGHATLYWYQQILGQGPKLLIQFQNNGVVDDSQLPKDRFSAERLKGVDSTLKIQPAKLEDSAVYLCASSPGQGEGTEAFFGQGTRLTVV.

The chain employs TRBV23-1 and TRBJ2-1; a possible D gene is TRBD2 (5 bases). TRBV23-1 is designated an ORF whose function remains uncertain. Trimming shortened V by 8 bases and J by 6 bases, and 17 bases separated the two germline ends. This CDR3 is built from 14 residues. CDR3 DNA sequence: TGCGCCAGCTCCCAGGAGGAAGGGCGCAATGAGCAGTTCTTC. It encodes CASSQEEGRNEQFF.

The rearrangement joins TRBV28 to TRBJ2-3; no definite D call. V was cut by 5 bases and J by 6 bases, with 9 bases left in between. CDR1 MDHEN and CDR2 SYDVKM come from the germline V gene. The CDR3 contains 12 residues. CDR3 sequence: CASSLTRDTQYF. Written as DNA, the CDR3 is TGTGCCAGCAGTCTGACCAGGGATACGCAGTATTTT.

This clone was counted a few times. Germline and junction disagree at one end, which may indicate a read error. The rearrangement joins TRBV6-5 to TRBJ2-1, with 8 bases lining up with TRBD2. This CDR3 has 12 amino acids. Looked up from germline, CDR1 is MNHEY and CDR2 is SVGAGI. CDR3 bases: TGTGCCAGCAGTGGGGACCTAGCGGGTAAGATCTTC. It yields the protein CASSGDLAGKIF.

The chain uses TRBV5-1 and TRBJ2-7; D is unclear. The CDR3 sequence is 13 residues long. CDR1 SGHRS and CDR2 YFSETQ come from the germline V gene. Trimming shortened V by 4 bases and J by 0 bases, and 8 bases separated the two germline ends. The CDR3 nucleotides read TGCGCCAGCAGCACGGCTAGCTCCTACGAGCAGTACTTC. Amino acids: CASSTASSYEQYF.

The J gene is TRBJ1-4, the V gene TRBV2; unclear D gene. Per the germline V gene, CDR1 is SNHLY and CDR2 is FYNNEI. CDR3 length equals 15 residues. Trimming shortened V by 7 bases and J by 12 bases, and 24 bases separated the two germline ends. The CDR3 DNA reads as TGTGCCAGCACCGACACGGGCAGGATTAATGACCAACTGTTTTTT. Translation: CASTDTGRINDQLFF.

This clone was observed a few times. V and J are TRBV6-5 and TRBJ1-1; D is perhaps TRBD1 (5 bases). The CDR3 extends over 13 amino acids. Germline values: CDR1 MNHEY, CDR2 SVGAGI. With 9 bases removed from V and 4 bases from J, the gap between germline ends came to 15 bases. In nucleotides, the CDR3 is TGTGCCAGTCACCTTCAGGGTCGCACTGAAGCTTTCTTT. As protein: CASHLQGRTEAFF.

V usage is TRBV19 and J usage is TRBJ1-1; possibly TRBD1 for D (5 bases). The ends were cut back, 7 bases at V and 3 bases at J, with 12 bases in the middle. CDR3 length: 13 amino acids. CDR1 LNHDA and CDR2 SQIVND come from the germline V gene (reference sequence). In DNA form, the CDR3 reads TGTGCCAGTACGGGACTAGGGGACACTGAAGCTTTCTTT. This translates into CASTGLGDTEAFF.

J is TRBJ2-7 and V is TRBV30; tentatively, D is TRBD2 (5 bases). The CDR3 sequence is 11 residues long. Looked up from germline, CDR1 is GTSNPN and CDR2 is SVGIG (reference sequence). Trimming removed 7 bases from V and 4 bases from J, with 11 bases in between. The chain's CDR3 is CASSAGYEQYF. CDR3 DNA sequence: TGTGCCTCGTCTGCGGGTTACGAGCAGTACTTC.

The chain has TRBV15 and TRBJ1-2, with D unclear. Trimming took 0 bases from V and 0 from J, leaving 8 bases between them. The CDR3 spans 15 residues. The germline V gene encodes CDR1 LNHNV and CDR2 YYDKDF (reference sequence). The CDR3: CATSRDLAANYGYTF. The CDR3 DNA is TGTGCCACCAGCAGAGATCTGGCAGCTAACTATGGCTACACCTTC.

V and J are TRBV5-1 and TRBJ2-3, with D possibly TRBD1 on 5 matching bases. V gave up 3 bases and J gave up 6 bases, with 14 bases separating them. Per germline, CDR1 SGHRS and CDR2 YFSETQ. The CDR3 has 14 amino acids. CDR3 bases: TGCGCCAGCAGCTGGGAACGACAGCCTGATACGCAGTATTTT. Residues: CASSWERQPDTQYF.

V and J are TRBV6-5 and TRBJ2-3; no clear D. The CDR3 is 14 amino acids. V was cut by 4 bases and J by 2 bases, with 10 bases left in between. Germline V gene lookup returns CDR1 MNHEY and CDR2 SVGAGI. CDR3 coding DNA: TGTGCCAGCAGTTCTACCCTTATCACAGATACGCAGTATTTT. It codes for CASSSTLITDTQYF.